What follows are 32 T cell receptor beta chains derived from one specimen sequenced in a study of T cell responses to AZD1222 COVID-19 vaccine. Only in-frame clones appear in the TCRdb table, and some are missing; sequencing was by immunoSEQ multiplex PCR. The sample lists roughly 100,000 clones; 84% were seen once. Here the sequenced sample was peripheral blood, taken on day 0 of AZD1222 vaccination. The receptors stem from an adult in good health.

The DNA of the CDR3 is TGTGCCAGCAGCCAAGATCAAGTAGCGGGCTACACCTTC. It is translated as CASSQDQVAGYTF. V gene TRBV4-2 combines with J gene TRBJ1-2; D is unresolved. This CDR3 spans 13 amino acids. The germline gives CDR1 LGHNA, CDR2 YNFKEQ. V shed 0 bases and J shed 8 bases, with 10 bases lying between them.

The rearrangement joins TRBV5-4 to TRBJ1-5; D may be TRBD1 (6 bases). The length of the CDR3 is 17 residues. From germline, CDR1 is SGHNT and CDR2 YYREEE (reference sequence). Trimming took 3 bases from V and 0 from J, leaving 16 bases between them. CDR3: CASSYGGQTNSNQPQHF. Written as DNA, the CDR3 is TGTGCCAGCAGCTACGGAGGACAGACAAATAGCAATCAGCCCCAGCATTTT.

The gene calls are TRBV27 and TRBJ2-4; D remains ambiguous. CDR1 and CDR2 from the germline V gene are MNHEY and SMNVEV (reference sequence). Trimming left V 5 bases short and J 3 bases short, with 8 bases between. The CDR3 contains 13 residues. CDR3 sequence: CASSLSYKNIQYF. The CDR3 coding sequence is TGTGCCAGCAGTCTTAGTTACAAAAACATTCAGTACTTC.

The chain is built from TRBV21-1 and TRBJ1-5. TRBV21-1 is noted as a pseudogene. The CDR3 consists of 17 residues. The CDR3 here is CASSKGRGNGSNQPQHF. CDR3 DNA: TGTGCCAGCAGCAAAGGCCGGGGGAACGGGAGCAATCAGCCCCAGCATTTT.

The chain is built from TRBV27 and TRBJ1-2; 8 bases are shared with TRBD1. This CDR3 has 14 residues. Losses at the gene ends were 6 bases for V and 7 bases for J; bases not matched to a gene: 10. Looked up from germline, CDR1 is MNHEY and CDR2 is SMNVEV (reference sequence). The CDR3 coding sequence is TGTGCCAGCAGACCGGCAGGGGGCGCCGGTGGCTACACCTTC. The encoded protein is CASRPAGGAGGYTF.

This chain links TRBV6-4 with TRBJ2-3; TRBD1 aligns across 7 bases. CDR1 and CDR2 from the germline V gene are MRHNA and SNTAGT. The V segment lost 6 bases and the J segment 2 bases; nucleotides outside the gene matches: 5. The CDR3 loop spans 14 amino acids. This CDR3 reads CASSPTGNTDTQYF. The CDR3 DNA reads TGTGCCAGCAGCCCGACAGGGAACACAGATACGCAGTATTTT.

The chain joins TRBV5-4 to TRBJ1-3; D gene unclear. The CDR3 runs 13 residues. Trimming stripped 1 base from V and 4 bases from J, with 6 bases between. Per germline, CDR1 SGHNT and CDR2 YYREEE (reference sequence). The CDR3 DNA sequence: TGTGCCAGCAGCTTGACGGGGGGAAACACCATATATTTT. Residues: CASSLTGGNTIYF. The full variable domain, in which reference TRBV5-4 and TRBJ1-3 provide the parts outside the CDR3, is ETGVTQSPTHLIKTRGQQVTLRCSSQSGHNTVSWYQQALGQGPQFIFQYYREEENGRGNFPPRFSGLQFPNYSSELNVNALELDDSALYLCASSLTGGNTIYFGEGSWLTVV.

V gene TRBV19 combines with J gene TRBJ2-6; a possible D gene is TRBD2 (5 bases). V was clipped by 7 bases and J by 4 bases, with 26 bases between them. The germline V gene has CDR1 LNHDA and CDR2 SQIVND (reference sequence). This CDR3 region has 19 residues. The CDR3 DNA reads TGTGCCAGTACTTCCCAGCCCGGGAACCGGCTTGGAGGGGCCAACGTCCTGACTTTC. Translating it yields CASTSQPGNRLGGANVLTF.

This clone has a single count. The J gene is TRBJ1-2, the V gene TRBV7-2, with D possibly matching TRBD1 (6 bases). CDR1 and CDR2 (germline): SGHTA, FQGNSA. This CDR3 region has 14 residues. V shed 2 bases and J shed 8 bases, with 15 bases lying between them. CDR3 bases: TGTGCCAGCAGCTTATCGCTTGCAGGGGACGGCTACACCTTC. Protein sequence: CASSLSLAGDGYTF.

The chain recombines TRBV11-3 with TRBJ1-3; maybe TRBD1 (6 bases). The CDR3 is made up of 16 amino acids. V was shortened by 5 bases and J by 0 bases, with 14 bases between the two germline ends. The germline V gene has CDR1 SGHNT and CDR2 YENEEA. CDR3 in amino acids: CASSPPGAISGNTIYF. In DNA form, the CDR3 reads TGTGCCAGCAGCCCCCCGGGGGCCATCTCTGGAAACACCATATATTTT.

In its sample, this clone was seen once. As DNA, the CDR3 is TGCAGTGCTAGTGCCCTCGGCGGGAGGCAAGAGACCCAGTACTTC. This sequence encodes CSASALGGRQETQYF. The genes are TRBV20-1 and TRBJ2-5, with 8 bases that match TRBD2. J was trimmed by 2 bases and V by 3 bases; bases with no gene match: 8. The CDR3 covers 15 residues. Per germline, CDR1 DFQATT and CDR2 SNEGSKA (reference sequence).

The gene calls are TRBV5-1 and TRBJ1-6; TRBD1 might be the D (6 bases). V gave up 4 bases and J gave up 7 bases, with 15 bases separating them. The CDR3 length is 15 residues. Germline lookup yields CDR1 SGHRS and CDR2 YFSETQ. DNA for the CDR3: TGCGCCAGCAGCCCATGGAGGGGGTCCAATTCACCCCTCCACTTT. Translated, it gives CASSPWRGSNSPLHF. Complete variable domain (other parts from reference TRBV5-1 and TRBJ1-6): KAGVTQTPRYLIKTRGQQVTLSCSPISGHRSVSWYQQTPGQGLQFLFEYFSETQRNKGNFPGRFSGRQFSNSRSEMNVSTLELGDSALYLCASSPWRGSNSPLHFGNGTRLTVT.

The V call is TRBV4-1, the J call TRBJ1-1; 11 nucleotides agree with TRBD1. V lost 1 base to trimming and J lost 10 bases; unmatched junction nucleotides: 8. This CDR3 is built from 15 residues. Per the germline V gene, CDR1 is MGHRA and CDR2 is YSYEKL. CDR3 protein: CASSQGGGQGATAFF. The CDR3 DNA is TGCGCCAGCAGCCAAGGGGGAGGACAGGGGGCGACAGCTTTCTTT.

This chain uses TRBV27 with TRBJ2-2; tentative D call: TRBD2 (7 bases). This CDR3 is 14 amino acids long. CDR1 is MNHEY, CDR2 SMNVEV, per germline (reference sequence). Trimming left V 6 bases short and J 9 bases short, with 17 bases between. The chain's CDR3 is CASSSSPGGRELFF. CDR3 DNA sequence: TGTGCCAGCAGCTCTTCGCCGGGGGGCCGGGAGCTGTTTTTT.

The V gene is TRBV21-1, the J gene TRBJ2-2; the table's D call, TRBD1, was not checked against the DNA. TRBV21-1 is labeled a pseudogene. The CDR3 covers 14 residues. The CDR3 DNA reads TGTGCCAGCAGCAGGGGGACAGGCACCGGGGAGCTGTTTTTT. Translated, it gives CASSRGTGTGELFF.

This clone came up once. This sequence joins TRBV14 and TRBJ2-7; no clear D. Germline loops: CDR1 SGHDN, CDR2 FVKESK. Trimming stripped 0 bases from V and 1 base from J, with 10 bases between. This CDR3 is built from 15 residues. This CDR3 is CASSQDSPSSYEQYV. CDR3 sequence (DNA): TGTGCCAGCAGCCAAGATTCCCCTTCATCCTACGAGCAGTACGTC.

The rearrangement uses TRBV27 and TRBJ2-7; D ambiguous. CDR3 length: 12 residues. V lost 7 bases and J lost 5, with 12 bases in between. CDR1 MNHEY and CDR2 SMNVEV come from the germline V gene (reference sequence). The CDR3 loop is CASIGLGNEQYF. CDR3 DNA: TGTGCCAGCATAGGCCTTGGCAACGAGCAGTACTTC.

The chain joins TRBV5-6 to TRBJ1-5; D is unclear. Germline V gene lookup returns CDR1 SGHDT and CDR2 YYEEEE. The CDR3 totals 14 residues. V shed 4 bases and J shed 0 bases, with 8 bases lying between them. The CDR3 nucleotides are TGTGCCAGCAGCAAGGACGTTAGCAATCAGCCCCAGCATTTT. This translates into CASSKDVSNQPQHF.

The chain joins TRBV18 to TRBJ1-1; D remains unclear. The V end lost 2 bases, the J end lost 5 bases, and 9 bases lay between the germline ends. Germline loops: CDR1 KGHSH, CDR2 LQKENI. There are 13 residues in the CDR3. This CDR3 reads CASSPKGRTEAFF. DNA of the CDR3: TGTGCCAGCTCACCAAAGGGTCGGACTGAAGCTTTCTTT. Supplemented by reference TRBV18 and TRBJ1-1, the full variable domain reads NAGVMQNPRHLVRRRGQEARLRCSPMKGHSHVYWYRQLPEEGLKFMVYLQKENIIDESGMPKERFSAEFPKEGPSILRIQQVVRGDSAAYFCASSPKGRTEAFFGQGTRLTVV.

The DNA for the CDR3 is TGTGCCAGCAGCTCGGGGGGTCGGGTCACTGAAGCTTTCTTT. Translated, it gives CASSSGGRVTEAFF. V gene TRBV5-4 combines with J gene TRBJ1-1; weak D call: TRBD1 (5 bases). Per germline, CDR1 SGHNT and CDR2 YYREEE (reference sequence). V gave up 3 bases and J gave up 4 bases, with 13 bases separating them. The CDR3 spans 14 residues.

J is TRBJ1-1 and V is TRBV7-8; D might be TRBD1 (5 bases). CDR1 SGHVS and CDR2 FQNEAQ come from the germline V gene. The CDR3 runs to 12 residues. Trimming left V 6 bases short and J 5 bases short, with 10 bases between. The DNA for the CDR3 is TGTGCCAGCAGTTATGGGGCAACTGAAGCTTTCTTT. This sequence encodes CASSYGATEAFF.

The V gene is TRBV15, the J gene TRBJ1-1; 10 nucleotides align to TRBD1. The germline V gene encodes CDR1 LNHNV and CDR2 YYDKDF (reference sequence). Trimming cost V 1 base and J 6 bases; bases outside gene matches: 5. The CDR3 loop spans 15 amino acids. The CDR3 spells CATSRGQGASPEAFF. CDR3 coding DNA: TGTGCCACCAGCAGAGGACAGGGGGCTTCTCCTGAAGCTTTCTTT.

This clone was counted between two and nine times. Other DNA sequences in this sample translate to the same CDR3. This chain links TRBV19 with TRBJ1-5; TRBD1 aligns across 7 bases. CDR1 is LNHDA, CDR2 SQIVND, per germline (reference sequence). Trimming took 6 bases from V and 0 from J; bases not matched to a gene: 5. The CDR3 runs 15 residues. The CDR3 sequence: CASRRTGLSNQPQHF. The CDR3 region has the DNA TGTGCCAGTAGAAGGACAGGTCTTAGCAATCAGCCCCAGCATTTT.

The V gene is TRBV7-3, the J gene TRBJ2-3, with 10 positions matching TRBD2. This CDR3 has 15 amino acids. V lost 5 bases and J lost 7; bases outside the gene matches: 9. CDR1 and CDR2 from the germline V gene are SGHTA and FQGTGA. The CDR3, as DNA: TGTGCCAGCAGCACCCAAGCGGGAGGGCCTTATACGCAGTATTTT. Protein product: CASSTQAGGPYTQYF.

In DNA, the CDR3 is TGTGCCAGCAGTTACTCGGTCAGGACAGGGGAGCAGTACGTC. This gives the protein CASSYSVRTGEQYV. V gene TRBV6-2 or TRBV6-3 combines with J gene TRBJ2-7, with 8 bases matching TRBD1. The CDR3 consists of 14 residues. The junction had 5 bases not matched to a gene; V was cut back by 0 bases and J by 7 bases. The germline V gene encodes CDR1 MNHEY and CDR2 SVGEGT.

In DNA, the CDR3 is TGTGCCAGTAGTACCCCTCGGCGGAGAGCCATGAACACTGAAGCTTTCTTT. This translates into CASSTPRRRAMNTEAFF. The V gene is TRBV19, the J gene TRBJ1-1, with D hard to call. CDR3 size: 17 residues. Trimming shortened V by 4 bases and J by 0 bases, and 18 bases separated the two germline ends. CDR1 is LNHDA and CDR2 is SQIVND in the germline V gene (reference sequence). Looking up the rest from reference TRBV19 and TRBJ1-1 gives the full variable domain: DGGITQSPKYLFRKEGQNVTLSCEQNLNHDAMYWYRQDPGQGLRLIYYSQIVNDFQKGDIAEGYSVSREKKESFPLTVTSAQKNPTAFYLCASSTPRRRAMNTEAFFGQGTRLTVV.

The chain combines TRBV7-3 with TRBJ1-2; 8 positions match TRBD1. This CDR3 is built from 13 residues. The V gene end was trimmed by 5 bases and the J gene end by 7 bases; junction bases not matched to a gene: 6. Germline-derived CDR1 and CDR2 are SGHTA and FQGTGA. The CDR3 region has the DNA TGTGCCAGCAGCCAGGCAGGGGGCGGTGGCTACACCTTC. Residues: CASSQAGGGGYTF.

This chain connects TRBV28 to TRBJ1-5; 10 bases align to TRBD1. Germline loops: CDR1 MDHEN, CDR2 SYDVKM. J lost 9 bases, V lost 0 bases, and 8 bases had no gene match. The CDR3 covers 16 residues. The CDR3 DNA follows: TGTGCCAGCAGTTTATGGGTCGGGACAGGGGCAGGGCCCCAGCATTTT. Residues: CASSLWVGTGAGPQHF.

The chain employs TRBV19 and TRBJ2-1; 8 positions agree with TRBD2. Looked up from germline, CDR1 is LNHDA and CDR2 is SQIVND (reference sequence). CDR3 size: 16 residues. The V segment lost 5 bases and the J segment 10 bases; nucleotides outside the gene matches: 16. The CDR3 sequence: CASSGLVIAGGGEQFF. As DNA, the CDR3 is TGTGCCAGTAGTGGGCTAGTCATTGCGGGAGGCGGAGAGCAGTTCTTC.

This rearrangement joins TRBV12-2 to TRBJ1-1. TRBV12-2 is listed as a pseudogene. The CDR3 loop spans 13 amino acids. The CDR3 spells CASRLVGNTEAFF. For the CDR3, the DNA is TGTGCAAGTCGCTTAGTCGGGAACACTGAAGCTTTCTTT.

V gene TRBV9 combines with J gene TRBJ1-6, with a tentative D call TRBD1 (5 bases). The CDR3 length is 15 residues. CDR1 SGDLS and CDR2 YYNGEE come from the germline V gene. CDR3 loop: CATATGASYNSPLHF. The CDR3 DNA follows: TGTGCAACCGCAACCGGGGCCTCCTATAATTCACCCCTCCACTTT.

The V call is TRBV25-1, the J call TRBJ2-1; D is possibly TRBD1 (8 bases). V lost 6 bases to trimming and J lost 3 bases, with 15 bases between them. The CDR3 has 15 residues. Germline lookup yields CDR1 MGHDK and CDR2 SYGVNS. The CDR3 spells CASRGGTGNYNEQFF. In nucleotides, the CDR3 is TGTGCCAGCAGGGGGGGGACAGGTAACTACAATGAGCAGTTCTTC.